This T cell receptor beta chain was captured in a study of T cell clonotyping in hematopoietic cell transplantation. Turning to the study itself: Recipients' pretransplant samples followed cytoreduction. The study, taken as a whole, reports: At the given depth, recipient repertoires were over 95% de novo clonotypes. Recipient TCR diversity dropped after transplant; expanded clonotypes rose from day 30 to 180.

Sample time point: recipient sample about 28 days before transplant, after cytoreduction. Looked up from germline, CDR1 is MNHEY and CDR2 is SVGAGI. The length of the CDR3 is 14 residues. The germline V and J ends were trimmed by 0 bases and 6 bases, with 9 bases remaining between them. Of note for this clone: Its target is unknown.

TCRdb's table, derived via immunoSEQ multiplex PCR, lists solely in-frame clones and lacks some. Among approximately 11,000 clones listed, roughly 90% were seen once. This sequence was found in a woman between 40 and 55 years old with acute myeloid leukemia. Some clones in this sample may be carry-over from other donors' samples. Sequenced here: peripheral blood mononuclear cells, sampled before stem cell transplant. This sequence joins TRBV6-5 and TRBJ2-1; D ambiguous. CDR3 DNA: TGTGCCAGCAGTTACTCCAGGATTGCCAATGAGCAGTTCTTC. It encodes CASSYSRIANEQFF.